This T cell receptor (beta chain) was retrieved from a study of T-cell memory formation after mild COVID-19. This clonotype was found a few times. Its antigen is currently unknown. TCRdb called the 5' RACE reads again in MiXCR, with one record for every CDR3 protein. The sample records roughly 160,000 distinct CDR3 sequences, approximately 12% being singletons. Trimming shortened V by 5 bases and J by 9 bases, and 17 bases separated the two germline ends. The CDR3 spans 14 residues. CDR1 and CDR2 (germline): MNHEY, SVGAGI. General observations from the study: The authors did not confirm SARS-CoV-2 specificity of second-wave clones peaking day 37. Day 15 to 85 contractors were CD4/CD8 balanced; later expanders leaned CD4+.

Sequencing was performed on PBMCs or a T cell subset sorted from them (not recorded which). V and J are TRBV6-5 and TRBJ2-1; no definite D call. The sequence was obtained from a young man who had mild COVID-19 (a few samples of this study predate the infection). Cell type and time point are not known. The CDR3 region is CASSKVLGPGEQFF. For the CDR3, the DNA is TGTGCCAGCAGTAAAGTCCTAGGGCCGGGTGAGCAGTTCTTC.